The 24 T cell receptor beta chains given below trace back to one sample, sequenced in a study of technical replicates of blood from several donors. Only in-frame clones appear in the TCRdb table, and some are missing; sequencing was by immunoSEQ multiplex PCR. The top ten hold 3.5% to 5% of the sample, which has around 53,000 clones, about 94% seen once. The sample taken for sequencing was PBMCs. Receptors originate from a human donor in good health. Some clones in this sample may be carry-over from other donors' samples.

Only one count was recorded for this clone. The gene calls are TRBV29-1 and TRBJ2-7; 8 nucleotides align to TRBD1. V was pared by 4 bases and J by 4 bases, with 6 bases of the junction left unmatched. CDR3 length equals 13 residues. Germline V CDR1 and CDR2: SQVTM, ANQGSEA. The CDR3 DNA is TGCAGCGTTGTTCAGGGGGCGCGGTACGAGCAGTACTTC. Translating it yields CSVVQGARYEQYF.

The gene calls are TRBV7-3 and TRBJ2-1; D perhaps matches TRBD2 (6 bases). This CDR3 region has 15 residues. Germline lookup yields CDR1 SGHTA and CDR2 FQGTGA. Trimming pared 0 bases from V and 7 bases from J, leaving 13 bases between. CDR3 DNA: TGTGCCAGCAGCTTAACGCCGGGACTCGTGAATGAGCAGTTCTTC. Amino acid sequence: CASSLTPGLVNEQFF.

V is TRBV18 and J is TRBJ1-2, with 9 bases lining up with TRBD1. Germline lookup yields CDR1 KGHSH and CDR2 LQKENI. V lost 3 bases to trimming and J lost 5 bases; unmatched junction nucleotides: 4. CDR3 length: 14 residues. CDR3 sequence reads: CASSPSGTGYGYTF. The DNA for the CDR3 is TGTGCCAGCTCACCGAGCGGGACAGGGTATGGCTACACCTTC.

CDR3 DNA: TGCGCCAGCGCTGAGGATAGCAATCAGCCCCAGCATTTT. Translating it yields CASAEDSNQPQHF. The chain employs TRBV5-1 and TRBJ1-5; D remains ambiguous. Germline V gives CDR1 SGHRS, CDR2 YFSETQ. The V and J ends lost 7 bases and 0 bases respectively, with 8 bases between them. The CDR3 extends over 13 amino acids. The entire variable domain, with the rest obtained from reference TRBV5-1 and TRBJ1-5, is as follows: KAGVTQTPRYLIKTRGQQVTLSCSPISGHRSVSWYQQTPGQGLQFLFEYFSETQRNKGNFPGRFSGRQFSNSRSEMNVSTLELGDSALYLCASAEDSNQPQHFGDGTRLSIL.

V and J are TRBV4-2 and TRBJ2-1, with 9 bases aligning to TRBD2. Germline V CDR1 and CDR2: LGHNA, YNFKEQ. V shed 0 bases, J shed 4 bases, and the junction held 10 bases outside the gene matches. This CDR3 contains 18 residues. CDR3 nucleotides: TGTGCCAGCAGCCAAGATGCAAGCGGGAGGACCCTATACAATGAGCAGTTCTTC. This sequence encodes CASSQDASGRTLYNEQFF.

CDR3 amino acids: CASSDPRTANTEAFF. The CDR3 region has the DNA TGTGCCAGCAGTGATCCGAGGACAGCGAACACTGAAGCTTTCTTT. The chain combines TRBV25-1 with TRBJ1-1; possible D gene TRBD1, 6 bases. The CDR3 consists of 15 residues. V gave up 3 bases and J gave up 1 base, with 12 bases separating them. Germline lookup yields CDR1 MGHDK and CDR2 SYGVNS.

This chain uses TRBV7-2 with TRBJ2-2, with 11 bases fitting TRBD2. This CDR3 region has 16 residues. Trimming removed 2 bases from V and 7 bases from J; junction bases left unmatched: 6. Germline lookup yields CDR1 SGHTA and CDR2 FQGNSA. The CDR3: CASSLFSGGAGGELFF. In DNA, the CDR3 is TGTGCCAGCAGCTTATTTAGCGGGGGGGCCGGCGGGGAGCTGTTTTTT.

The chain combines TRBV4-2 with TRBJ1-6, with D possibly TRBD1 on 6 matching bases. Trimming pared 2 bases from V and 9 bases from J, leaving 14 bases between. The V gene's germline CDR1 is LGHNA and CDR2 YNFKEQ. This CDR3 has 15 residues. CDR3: CASSQLDLRGSPLHF. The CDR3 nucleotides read TGTGCCAGCAGCCAATTGGACCTCAGGGGTTCACCCCTCCACTTT.

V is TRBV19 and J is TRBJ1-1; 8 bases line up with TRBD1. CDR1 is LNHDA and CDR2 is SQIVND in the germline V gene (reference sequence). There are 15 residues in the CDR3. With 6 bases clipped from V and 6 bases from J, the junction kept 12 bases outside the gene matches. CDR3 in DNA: TGTGCCAGTAGGGCCTATGCTGGACAGGGCCCTGAAGCTTTCTTT. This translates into CASRAYAGQGPEAFF.

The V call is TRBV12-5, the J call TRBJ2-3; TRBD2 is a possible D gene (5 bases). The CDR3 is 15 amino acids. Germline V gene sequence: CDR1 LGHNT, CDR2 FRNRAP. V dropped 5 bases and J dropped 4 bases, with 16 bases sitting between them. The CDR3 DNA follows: TGTGCTAGTGGTCCCCTGGTGGGGAGCGCAGATACGCAGTATTTT. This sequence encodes CASGPLVGSADTQYF.

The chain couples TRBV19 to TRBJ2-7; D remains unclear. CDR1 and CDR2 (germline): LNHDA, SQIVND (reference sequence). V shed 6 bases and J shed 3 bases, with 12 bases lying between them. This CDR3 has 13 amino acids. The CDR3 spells CASSLGQNYEQYF. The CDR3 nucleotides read TGTGCCAGTAGCTTGGGCCAGAACTACGAGCAGTACTTC.

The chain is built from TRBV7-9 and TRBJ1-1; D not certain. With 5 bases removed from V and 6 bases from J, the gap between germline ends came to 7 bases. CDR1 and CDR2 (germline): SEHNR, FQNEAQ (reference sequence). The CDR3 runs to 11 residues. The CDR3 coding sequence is TGTGCCAGCAGCCTCCTCTCTGAAGCTTTCTTT. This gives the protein CASSLLSEAFF.

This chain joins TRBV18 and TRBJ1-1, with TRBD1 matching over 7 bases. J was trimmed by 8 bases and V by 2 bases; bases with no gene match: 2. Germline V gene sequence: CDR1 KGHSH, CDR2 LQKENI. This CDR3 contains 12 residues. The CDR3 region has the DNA TGTGCCAGCTCACCAGACAGGGCGGAAGCTTTCTTT. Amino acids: CASSPDRAEAFF. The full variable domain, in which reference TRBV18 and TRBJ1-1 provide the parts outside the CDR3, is NAGVMQNPRHLVRRRGQEARLRCSPMKGHSHVYWYRQLPEEGLKFMVYLQKENIIDESGMPKERFSAEFPKEGPSILRIQQVVRGDSAAYFCASSPDRAEAFFGQGTRLTVV.

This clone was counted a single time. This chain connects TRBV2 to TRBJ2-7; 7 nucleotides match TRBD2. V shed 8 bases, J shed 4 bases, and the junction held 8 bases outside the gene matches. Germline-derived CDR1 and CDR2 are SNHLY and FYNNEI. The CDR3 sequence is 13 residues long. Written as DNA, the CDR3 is TGTGCCAGCCTCGGGGCGGGAGATTACGAGCAGTACTTC. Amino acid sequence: CASLGAGDYEQYF.

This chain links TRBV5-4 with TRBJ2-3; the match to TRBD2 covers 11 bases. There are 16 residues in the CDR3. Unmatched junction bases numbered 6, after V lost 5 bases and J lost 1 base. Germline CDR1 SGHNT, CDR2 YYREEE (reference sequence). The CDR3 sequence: CASSSGTSGRTDTQYF. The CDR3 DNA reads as TGTGCCAGCAGTTCCGGGACTAGCGGACGCACAGATACGCAGTATTTT.

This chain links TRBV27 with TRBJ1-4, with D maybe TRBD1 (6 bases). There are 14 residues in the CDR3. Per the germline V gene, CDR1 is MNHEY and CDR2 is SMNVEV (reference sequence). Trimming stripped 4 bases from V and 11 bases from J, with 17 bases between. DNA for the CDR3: TGTGCCAGCAGTTCCTTCTCGACAGGCGGGAAACTGTTTTTT. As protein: CASSSFSTGGKLFF. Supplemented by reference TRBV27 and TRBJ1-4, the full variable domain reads EAQVTQNPRYLITVTGKKLTVTCSQNMNHEYMSWYRQDPGLGLRQIYYSMNVEVTDKGDVPEGYKVSRKEKRNFPLILESPSPNQTSLYFCASSSFSTGGKLFFGSGTQLSVL.

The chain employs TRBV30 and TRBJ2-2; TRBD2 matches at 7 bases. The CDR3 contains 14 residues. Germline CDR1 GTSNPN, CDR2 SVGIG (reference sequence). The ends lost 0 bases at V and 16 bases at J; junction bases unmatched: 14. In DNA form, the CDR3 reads TGTGCCTGGAGTGTAAAGTCTAGCGGTGGTGGGTGGTTTTTT. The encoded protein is CAWSVKSSGGGWFF.

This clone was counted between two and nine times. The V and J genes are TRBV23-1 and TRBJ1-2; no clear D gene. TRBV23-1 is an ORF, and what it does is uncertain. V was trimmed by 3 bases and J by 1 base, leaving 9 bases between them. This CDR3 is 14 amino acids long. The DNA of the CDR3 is TGCGCCAGCAGTCAGAGGAATGATAACTATGGCTACACCTTC. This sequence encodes CASSQRNDNYGYTF.

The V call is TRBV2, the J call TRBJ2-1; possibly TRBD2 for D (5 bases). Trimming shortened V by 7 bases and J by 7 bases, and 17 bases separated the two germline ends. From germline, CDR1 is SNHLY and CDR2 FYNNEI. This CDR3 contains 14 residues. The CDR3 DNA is TGTGCCAGCATCGGACTTAGACGAATGAATGAGCAGTTCTTC. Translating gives CASIGLRRMNEQFF.

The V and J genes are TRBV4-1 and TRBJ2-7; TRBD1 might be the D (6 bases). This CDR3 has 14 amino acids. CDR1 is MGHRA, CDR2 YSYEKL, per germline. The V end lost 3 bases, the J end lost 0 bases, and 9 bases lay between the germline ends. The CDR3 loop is CASSQATGSYEQYF. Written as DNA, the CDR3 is TGCGCCAGCAGCCAGGCGACAGGCTCCTACGAGCAGTACTTC.

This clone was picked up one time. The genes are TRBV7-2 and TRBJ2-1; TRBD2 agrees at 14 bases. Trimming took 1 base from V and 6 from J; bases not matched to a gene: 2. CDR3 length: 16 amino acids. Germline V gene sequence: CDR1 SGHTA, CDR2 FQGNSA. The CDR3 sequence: CASSLGLAGGLNEQFF. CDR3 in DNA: TGTGCCAGCAGCTTAGGACTAGCGGGGGGGCTCAATGAGCAGTTCTTC.

CDR3 sequence reads: CASSSYRVVRPPLHF. Written as DNA, the CDR3 is TGTGCCAGCAGCTCATACAGGGTGGTACGTCCACCCCTCCACTTT. The chain has TRBV7-2 and TRBJ1-6; a weak D match, TRBD1 (6 bases). Trimming took 4 bases from V and 11 from J, leaving 18 bases between them. The CDR3 extends over 15 amino acids. The germline V gene has CDR1 SGHTA and CDR2 FQGNSA. The full variable domain, in which reference TRBV7-2 and TRBJ1-6 provide the parts outside the CDR3, is GAGVSQSPSNKVTEKGKDVELRCDPISGHTALYWYRQSLGQGLEFLIYFQGNSAPDKSGLPSDRFSAERTGGSVSTLTIQRTQQEDSAVYLCASSSYRVVRPPLHFGNGTRLTVT.

Written as DNA, the CDR3 is TGTGCCAGCAGCCCTCCAGGGGACGAGCAGTACTTC. Protein sequence: CASSPPGDEQYF. The genes are TRBV7-6 and TRBJ2-7, with a tentative D call TRBD1 (6 bases). Trimming pared 5 bases from V and 5 bases from J, leaving 10 bases between. Germline CDR1 reads SGHVS; CDR2 reads FNYEAQ. The CDR3 loop spans 12 amino acids.

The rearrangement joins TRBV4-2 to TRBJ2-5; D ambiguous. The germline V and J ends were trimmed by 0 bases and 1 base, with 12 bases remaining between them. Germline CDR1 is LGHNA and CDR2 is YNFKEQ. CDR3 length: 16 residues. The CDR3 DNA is TGTGCCAGCAGCCAAGATCCCCAGGCCACCCAAGAGACCCAGTACTTC. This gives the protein CASSQDPQATQETQYF.